What follows is one T cell receptor (beta chain) and its context. It lacks a known antigen. No much larger clone exists at a distance of one base, and base qualities are not known. This sample stems from a study of lymphopenia after photon versus proton radiotherapy (dated by TCRdb to about 2019). About the study as a whole: The immunological effects of photon versus proton radiation therapy were compared in patients with gastrointestinal tumors who developed high-grade lymphopenia. The study aimed to characterize how the two radiation modalities differ in their impact on the immune system. The 20 or so patients in the cohort had gastrointestinal tumors, were treated with either photon or proton therapy, and subsequently developed lymphopenia.

The germline V end is reduced by 2 bases and the J end by 3 bases; junction bases left unmatched: 4. From cysteine to phenylalanine, the CDR3 is 16 amino acids long. CDR3 DNA only is kept here, 48 bases in frame from base 1. Based on the germline V gene, the CDR1 and CDR2 sequences are SGHVS and FNYEAQ. The protocol used for the library was the immunoSEQ multiplex PCR assay. Alongside multiparametric flow cytometry, deep sequencing of rearranged TCR beta loci was used to profile the T cell repertoires. Here the immuneACCESS table is served through TCRdb, limited to in-frame sequences with V and J called. Missing clones are a known gap in these copies; in checked studies unresolved V genes cover under half, and the rest lacks a known reason. The sample table records about 28,000 clones; around 81% of these occur just once. Clones ranked in the top ten supply around a third of the sample. General study outcomes and caveats: Among patients across the cohort who died, overall survival time showed an inverse correlation with a larger post-nadir drop in TCR diversity. The survival association was examined only in patients who died, and the authors described better survival with proton therapy as a possibility, not as a demonstrated result. Relative stability during treatment was observed in proton-treated patients, whereas loss of naive T cells and TCR diversity and gain of effector/memory populations were observed in photon-treated patients. After the lymphocyte count nadir, oligoclonal expansion, especially of CD8+ Temra cells, was observed in photon-treated repertoires, and the drop in diversity was driven by this expansion.

The chain employs TRBV7-6 and TRBJ2-2; TRBD2 aligns with 9 central bases. The clonotype originates from a man aged 45-65 years with gastric cancer. The sequencing here drew on peripheral blood, taken from a patient treated with photon-based radiotherapy. The CDR3 in this case is CASSLTSGRDTGELFF. In nucleotide form, the sequence is TGTGCCAGCAGCTTAACTAGCGGGCGAGACACCGGGGAGCTGTTTTTT.